This T cell receptor beta chain was observed in a study of CD8 T cells in ankylosing spondylitis. Between the trimmed V and J ends, which lost 1 base and 5 bases, there was a span of 11 bases. This CDR3 has 14 residues. CDR1 and CDR2 from the germline V gene are SGHDN and FVKESK. TCR beta libraries were made by quantitative 5'-RACE with molecular barcodes. TCRdb independently ran MiXCR on the 5' RACE reads; one entry per CDR3 protein. The sample shows about 500,000 distinct CDR3 sequences, 9.5% to 15% of them seen only once. Points from the study as a whole: Several highly homologous variants made up a TCR beta motif that seemed to typify ankylosing spondylitis blood. Significant enrichment of disease-linked clones was reportedly seen in matched ankylosing spondylitis synovial fluid. Some of these motif variants have turned up before, in reports on reactive arthritis synovial fluid and blood. Disease-linked clones proved CD8+ and comparatively uncommon in peripheral blood.

This clonotype was counted only a few times. Its antigen is not known. This receptor was taken from a male donor with ankylosing spondylitis. The sample taken for sequencing was blood, either unsorted or a sorted T cell fraction (not recorded which). V gene TRBV14 combines with J gene TRBJ2-5; possibly TRBD1 for D (6 bases). CDR3 amino acids: CASSQGTVPETQYF. CDR3 in DNA: TGTGCCAGCAGCCAAGGGACAGTGCCGGAGACCCAGTACTTC.